Following are 21 T cell receptor beta chains from one sample sequenced in a study of T cell repertoires in cytomegalovirus infection. One entry per CDR3 protein results from TCRdb running MiXCR on the reads. The table lists about 180,000 distinct CDR3 sequences, about a sixth of them singletons, with 20% to 25% in the top ten. Sequenced: CD8+ T cells from PBMCs. The source of these receptors is a human donor in good health (CMV status not recorded). Some clones in this sample may be carry-over from other donors' samples.

In DNA, the CDR3 is TGCGCCAGCAGTCCTGAGGAGCAGGGGCTGGGACAGAACACTGAAGCTTTCTTT. Encoded protein: CASSPEEQGLGQNTEAFF. The genes are TRBV4-1 and TRBJ1-1; tentatively, D is TRBD1 (6 bases). The CDR3 spans 18 residues. Germline CDR1 is MGHRA and CDR2 is YSYEKL. The germline V and J ends were trimmed by 6 bases and 1 base, with 24 bases remaining between them.

This clonotype was seen more than once but under ten times. This chain joins TRBV4-3 and TRBJ2-4; 11 nucleotides line up with TRBD2. The germline gives CDR1 LGHNA, CDR2 YSLEER. J lost 2 bases, V lost 0 bases, and 3 bases had no gene match. This CDR3 spans 17 amino acids. CDR3 in amino acids: CASSQDPSGGTKNIQYF. The CDR3 coding sequence is TGCGCCAGCAGCCAAGACCCTAGCGGGGGGACCAAAAACATTCAGTACTTC.

This clonotype has a handful of counts. The chain recombines TRBV9 with TRBJ2-2; D gene ambiguous. CDR1 is SGDLS and CDR2 is YYNGEE in the germline V gene. The CDR3 sequence is 14 residues long. V lost 0 bases, J lost 5 bases, and 8 bases lay in between. The CDR3 sequence is CASSVVMGTGELFF. Here the CDR3 DNA reads TGTGCCAGCAGCGTAGTAATGGGGACCGGGGAGCTGTTTTTT.

This clonotype was seen a handful of times. J is TRBJ2-3 and V is TRBV11-1; 9 bases align to TRBD1. The V gene's germline CDR1 is SGHAT and CDR2 FQDESV (reference sequence). This CDR3 region has 15 residues. V dropped 5 bases and J dropped 4; count of bases not matched to a gene: 7. CDR3 protein: CASSLTGGEADTQYF. The CDR3 DNA reads as TGTGCCAGCAGCCTTACAGGGGGCGAGGCAGATACGCAGTATTTT.

This clonotype turned up a few times. The rearrangement joins TRBV20-1 to TRBJ2-6; no reliable D call. In germline, CDR1 is DFQATT, CDR2 SNEGSKA (reference sequence). V was shortened by 5 bases and J by 8 bases, with 16 bases between the two germline ends. The CDR3 extends over 14 amino acids. The CDR3 region is CSAASWDSPNVLTF. The CDR3 bases are TGCAGTGCTGCCTCATGGGATTCACCCAACGTCCTGACTTTC.

The sample holds a few counts of this clonotype. This chain links TRBV6-1 with TRBJ2-1, with 12 bases identical to TRBD2. V lost 5 bases, J lost 6 bases, and 5 bases stayed unmatched. The CDR3 is 15 residues long. Germline CDR1 and CDR2: MNHNS and SASEGT. The CDR3 coding sequence is TGTGCCAGCAGTAAACTAGCGGGGGGTGGCAATGAGCAGTTCTTC. This translates into CASSKLAGGGNEQFF.

This chain uses TRBV7-2 with TRBJ1-5; 11 nucleotides line up with TRBD1. The CDR3 has 14 residues. The V gene end was trimmed by 5 bases and the J gene end by 6 bases; junction bases not matched to a gene: 3. Per the germline V gene, CDR1 is SGHTA and CDR2 is FQGNSA. The chain's CDR3 is CASSRTGGFQPQHF. The CDR3 nucleotides are TGTGCCAGCAGCCGGACAGGGGGCTTTCAGCCCCAGCATTTT.

The CDR3 protein is CASSRTRGFTDTQYF. DNA for the CDR3: TGTGCCAGCAGCCGTACTAGGGGGTTTACAGATACGCAGTATTTT. The J gene is TRBJ2-3, the V gene TRBV7-2; D might be TRBD1 (6 bases). The CDR3 covers 15 residues. The V gene's germline CDR1 is SGHTA and CDR2 FQGNSA. V shed 5 bases and J shed 3 bases, with 15 bases lying between them.

This clonotype was counted only a few times. CDR3 coding DNA: TGTGCCAGCAGCCCGCAGGGACTAGCGGTCCGTTGGGAGCAGTACTTC. Amino acid sequence: CASSPQGLAVRWEQYF. The chain combines TRBV11-2 with TRBJ2-7, with 11 bases matching TRBD2. V gave up 5 bases and J gave up 7 bases; unmatched junction bases: 13. Germline-derived CDR1 and CDR2 are SGHAT and FQNNGV. This CDR3 spans 16 amino acids.

This clonotype was observed a few times. This chain uses TRBV7-9 with TRBJ1-4; the match to TRBD1 covers 10 bases. V lost 3 bases and J lost 2; bases outside the gene matches: 9. The CDR3 sequence is 18 residues long. Germline V gene sequence: CDR1 SEHNR, CDR2 FQNEAQ (reference sequence). This CDR3 reads CASSFAGQGVDTNEKLFF. In DNA, the CDR3 is TGTGCCAGCAGCTTCGCAGGACAGGGGGTCGACACTAATGAAAAACTGTTTTTT.

This clonotype was counted a few times. CDR3 DNA: TGTGCCAGCAGTGAATCCAGTATGCTAGATACGCAGTATTTT. This codes for CASSESSMLDTQYF. The chain joins TRBV25-1 to TRBJ2-3; D gene uncertain. V lost 1 base and J lost 5, with 10 bases in between. The CDR3 runs 14 residues. CDR1 and CDR2 (germline): MGHDK, SYGVNS.

The J gene is TRBJ1-2, the V gene TRBV28, with 7 bases fitting TRBD1. The CDR3 has 14 amino acids. In germline, CDR1 is MDHEN, CDR2 SYDVKM. V dropped 2 bases and J dropped 4; count of bases not matched to a gene: 4. CDR3 sequence (DNA): TGTGCCAGCAGTTTAGAGGGGGCTGGCTATGGCTACACCTTC. Its translation is CASSLEGAGYGYTF.

The V call is TRBV7-9, the J call TRBJ2-3, with TRBD2 identical over 8 bases. This CDR3 spans 14 amino acids. Germline V gene sequence: CDR1 SEHNR, CDR2 FQNEAQ (reference sequence). Trimming took 6 bases from V and 2 from J; bases not matched to a gene: 4. CDR3 amino acids: CASRSGGFTDTQYF. CDR3 nucleotides: TGTGCCAGCAGGAGCGGGGGCTTCACAGATACGCAGTATTTT.

The CDR3 sequence: CASSLPGGGDNEQFF. DNA for the CDR3: TGTGCCAGCAGCTTACCTGGCGGGGGGGACAATGAGCAGTTCTTC. The V and J genes are TRBV7-3 and TRBJ2-1; 9 bases agree with TRBD2. V was pared by 2 bases and J by 5 bases, with 4 bases of the junction left unmatched. Germline loops: CDR1 SGHTA, CDR2 FQGTGA. This CDR3 region has 15 residues.

The chain recombines TRBV7-2 with TRBJ1-6, with a possible D match to TRBD1 (6 bases). Trimming took 0 bases from V and 5 from J, leaving 14 bases between them. The germline V gene encodes CDR1 SGHTA and CDR2 FQGNSA. CDR3 size: 17 residues. The CDR3 coding sequence is TGTGCCAGCAGCTTAGCCTTGGGGGGGGGCCATAATTCACCCCTCCACTTT. This gives the protein CASSLALGGGHNSPLHF.

This clonotype was seen only a few times. J is TRBJ1-6 and V is TRBV7-8; no reliable D call. Deletions cut 4 bases from V and 7 bases from J, with 11 bases between. Per the germline V gene, CDR1 is SGHVS and CDR2 is FQNEAQ. CDR3 length equals 14 residues. CDR3 bases: TGTGCCAGCAGCTCGACTTGGGAGAATTCACCCCTCCACTTT. Amino acids: CASSSTWENSPLHF.

V gene TRBV6-2 or TRBV6-3 combines with J gene TRBJ2-7, with D perhaps given as TRBD1 or TRBD2 (6 bases each). CDR3 length equals 14 residues. V lost 5 bases to trimming and J lost 0 bases, with 11 bases between them. Germline V CDR1 and CDR2: MNHEY, SVGEGT. The CDR3 protein is CASSRGASSYEQYF. The DNA of the CDR3 is TGTGCCAGCAGTAGGGGGGCAAGCTCCTACGAGCAGTACTTC.

The V gene is TRBV7-8, the J gene TRBJ1-6, with TRBD1 as a possible D gene (6 bases). CDR3 length: 15 residues. The V end was cut by 2 bases, the J end by 3 bases, with 8 bases between. CDR1 is SGHVS and CDR2 is FQNEAQ in the germline V gene. CDR3 nucleotide sequence: TGTGCCAGCAGCTTAAGGACAGACTATAATTCACCCCTCCACTTT. Amino acids: CASSLRTDYNSPLHF.

V is TRBV6-2 or TRBV6-3 and J is TRBJ1-1; D is uncertain. This CDR3 has 14 amino acids. Germline assignment: CDR1 MNHEY and CDR2 SVGEGT. The V gene lost 11 bases and the J gene lost 8 bases, with 24 bases spanning the gap. CDR3 sequence reads: CARTPSGRLYEAFF. The CDR3, as DNA: TGTGCCCGCACACCTTCGGGCAGGCTGTACGAAGCTTTCTTT.

The V and J genes are TRBV7-2 and TRBJ2-7; 7 bases line up with TRBD1. Germline V gene sequence: CDR1 SGHTA, CDR2 FQGNSA. The CDR3 consists of 15 residues. V gave up 5 bases and J gave up 3 bases; unmatched junction bases: 10. CDR3 in DNA: TGTGCCAGCAGCCCTCGGGACAGCCGGGGCTACGAGCAGTACTTC. It codes for CASSPRDSRGYEQYF.

This clonotype was counted a few times. The J gene is TRBJ1-1, the V gene TRBV7-6; D possibly corresponds to TRBD1 (6 bases). The V gene lost 2 bases and the J gene lost 1 base, with 11 bases spanning the gap. This CDR3 contains 15 residues. Germline V gene data show CDR1 as SGHVS and CDR2 as FNYEAQ. The DNA for the CDR3 is TGTGCCAGCAGCTTAAAGGGACACACGAACACTGAAGCTTTCTTT. It codes for CASSLKGHTNTEAFF.